These T cell receptor beta chains were read from a single sample in a study of cytomegalovirus exposure and HLA in healthy donors. The table came from immunoSEQ multiplex PCR; TCRdb's copy has only in-frame clones and leaves some out. The sample consists of tens of thousands of clones, approximately 80% of them appearing once. Sequenced sample: PBMCs. Source of these receptors: a woman aged 35 to 49 in good health and CMV-seronegative. Each CDR3 is given with its conserved first and last residue. The D gene is left open where the match is weak. Clone size is not always given. Where it is, it says once, few, many or a class for expanded clones.

abundance	v_gene	d_gene	j_gene	len	CDR3nt	CDR3aa
-	TRBV18	-	TRBJ2-7	16	TGTGCCAGCTCACCACAGAGGGGACAAAAGAGATACGAGCAGTACTTC	CASSPQRGQKRYEQYF
-	TRBV15	TRBD1	TRBJ1-5	16	TGTGCCACCAGCGGGGCCGGACAGGGGTACAATCAGCCCCAGCATTTT	CATSGAGQGYNQPQHF
-	TRBV27	-	TRBJ1-5	15	TGTGCCAGCAGTTTCAGGGGCGGAAACAATCAGCCCCAGCATTTT	CASSFRGGNNQPQHF
-	TRBV27	TRBD2	TRBJ2-1	14	TGTGCCAGCAGTCCCGGGACTACCCCCAATGAGCAGTTCTTC	CASSPGTTPNEQFF
-	TRBV5-1	-	TRBJ2-7	14	TGCGCCAGCAGCTTGGCAGGCAACTCCTACGAGCAGTACTTC	CASSLAGNSYEQYF
-	TRBV15	TRBD1	TRBJ2-7	14	TGTGCCACCTCCCCCAGGACAGGGGACGGCGAGCAGTACTTC	CATSPRTGDGEQYF
few	TRBV28	-	TRBJ2-5	15	TGTGCCAGCAGTTTTGCCAGGGCAGTCAAAGAGACCCAGTACTTC	CASSFARAVKETQYF
-	TRBV11-2	TRBD1	TRBJ2-2	15	TGTGCCAGCAGCTGGGACAGGGGTAACACCGGGGAGCTGTTTTTT	CASSWDRGNTGELFF
-	TRBV27	-	TRBJ2-5	15	TGTGCCAGCAGTTTAAGGAGGTTAGGAGGAGAGACCCAGTACTTC	CASSLRRLGGETQYF
-	TRBV7-9	-	TRBJ2-3	16	TGTGCCAGCAGCTCTCGCTTCGGACAGAGCACAGATACGCAGTATTTT	CASSSRFGQSTDTQYF